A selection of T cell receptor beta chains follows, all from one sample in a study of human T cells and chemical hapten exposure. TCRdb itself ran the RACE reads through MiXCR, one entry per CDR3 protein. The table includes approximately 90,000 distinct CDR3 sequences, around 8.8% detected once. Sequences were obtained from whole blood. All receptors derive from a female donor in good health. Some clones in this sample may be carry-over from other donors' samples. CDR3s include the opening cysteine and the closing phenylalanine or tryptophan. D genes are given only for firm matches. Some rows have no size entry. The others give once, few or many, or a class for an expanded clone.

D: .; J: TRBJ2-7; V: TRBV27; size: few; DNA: TGTGCCAGCACTTCCCTCGGGACGGCATACGAGCAGTACTTC; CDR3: CASTSLGTAYEQYF
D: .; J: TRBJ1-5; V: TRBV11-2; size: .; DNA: TGTGCCAGCAGCTTAGCAGGACTTAGCAATCAGCCCCAGCATTTT; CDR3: CASSLAGLSNQPQHF
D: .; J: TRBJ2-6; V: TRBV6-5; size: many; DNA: TGTGCCAGCAGTTACTCCCCGGACAGCTCTGGGGCCAACGTCCTGACTTTC; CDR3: CASSYSPDSSGANVLTF
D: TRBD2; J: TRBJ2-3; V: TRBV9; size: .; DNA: TGTGCCAGCAGCGTAGACGGGACTAGTGCGGATACGCAGTATTTT; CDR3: CASSVDGTSADTQYF
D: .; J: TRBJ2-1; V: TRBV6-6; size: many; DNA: TGTGCCAGCAGCCTTGCATGGGGCAATGAGCAGTTCTTC; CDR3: CASSLAWGNEQFF
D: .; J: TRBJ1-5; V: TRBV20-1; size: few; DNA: TGCAGTGCTAGGGGCGACGGTTATAGCAATCAGCCCCAGCATTTT; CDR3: CSARGDGYSNQPQHF
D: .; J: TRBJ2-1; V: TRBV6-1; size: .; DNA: TGTGCCAGCAGTGAAGTGGACACGATCTACAATGAGCAGTTCTTC; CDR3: CASSEVDTIYNEQFF
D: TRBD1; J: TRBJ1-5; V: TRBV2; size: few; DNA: TGTGCCAGCAGTACCGGGACAGGGACGCAGCCCCAGCATTTT; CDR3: CASSTGTGTQPQHF
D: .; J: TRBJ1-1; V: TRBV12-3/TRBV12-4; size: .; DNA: TGTGCCAGCAGTTTTGGAGAGAACACTGAAGCTTTCTTT; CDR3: CASSFGENTEAFF
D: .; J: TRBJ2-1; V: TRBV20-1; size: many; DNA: TGCAGTGCTAGTCGCCGGCGGGCGCGACACAATGAGCAGTTCTTC; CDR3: CSASRRRARHNEQFF
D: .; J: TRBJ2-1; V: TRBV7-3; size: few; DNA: TGTGCCAGCAGCTTAGGATCTAGCAGCTCCTACAATGAGCAGTTCTTC; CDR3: CASSLGSSSSYNEQFF